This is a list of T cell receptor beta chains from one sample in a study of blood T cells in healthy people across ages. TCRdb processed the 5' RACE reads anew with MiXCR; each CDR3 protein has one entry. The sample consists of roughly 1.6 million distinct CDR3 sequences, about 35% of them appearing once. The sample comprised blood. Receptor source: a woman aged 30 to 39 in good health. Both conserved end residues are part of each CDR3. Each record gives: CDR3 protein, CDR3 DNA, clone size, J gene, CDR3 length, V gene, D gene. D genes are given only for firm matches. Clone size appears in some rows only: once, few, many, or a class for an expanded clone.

CDR3: CATRDRVDEQYF; DNA: TGTGCCACGCGGGACAGGGTAGACGAGCAGTACTTC; size: NA; J: TRBJ2-7; length: 12; V: TRBV10-3; D: TRBD1
CDR3: CASRPQGVENIQYF; DNA: TGTGCCAGCAGGCCCCAGGGGGTCGAAAACATTCAGTACTTC; size: NA; J: TRBJ2-4; length: 14; V: TRBV6-2/TRBV6-3; D: TRBD1
CDR3: CASSPSAGTGRSYEQYF; DNA: TGTGCCAGCAGCCCTAGCGCCGGGACAGGCAGATCCTACGAGCAGTACTTC; size: few; J: TRBJ2-7; length: 17; V: TRBV13; D: TRBD1
CDR3: CASRQSYGYTF; DNA: TGCGCCAGCAGGCAGAGCTATGGCTACACCTTC; size: few; J: TRBJ1-2; length: 11; V: TRBV5-1; D: NA
CDR3: CASSAPAGGEQYF; DNA: TGTGCCAGCAGTGCGCCAGCCGGGGGCGAGCAGTACTTC; size: NA; J: TRBJ2-7; length: 13; V: TRBV6-1; D: NA
CDR3: CSAGDQGAWENTEAFF; DNA: TGCAGTGCTGGAGATCAGGGGGCTTGGGAGAACACTGAAGCTTTCTTT; size: NA; J: TRBJ1-1; length: 16; V: TRBV20-1; D: TRBD1
CDR3: CASSLSEQGGRAFF; DNA: TGTGCCAGCAGTTTATCGGAACAGGGCGGCCGGGCTTTCTTT; size: NA; J: TRBJ1-1; length: 14; V: TRBV27; D: NA
CDR3: CASSLAPGAYYGYTF; DNA: TGTGCCAGCAGCTTAGCTCCCGGCGCCTACTATGGCTACACCTTC; size: NA; J: TRBJ1-2; length: 15; V: TRBV7-8; D: NA
CDR3: CASSGGPSYNEQFF; DNA: TGTGCCAGCAGTGGAGGGCCATCCTACAATGAGCAGTTCTTC; size: NA; J: TRBJ2-1; length: 14; V: TRBV27; D: NA
CDR3: CASSPPSLAGGKGTGELFF; DNA: TGCGCCAGCAGCCCACCCTCGCTAGCGGGGGGTAAGGGGACCGGGGAGCTGTTTTTT; size: NA; J: TRBJ2-2; length: 19; V: TRBV4-1; D: TRBD2
CDR3: CASSFSFAGGADTQYF; DNA: TGCGCCAGCAGCTTCAGTTTTGCGGGAGGGGCAGATACGCAGTATTTT; size: NA; J: TRBJ2-3; length: 16; V: TRBV5-1; D: TRBD2
CDR3: CSARAGTGKATYEQYF; DNA: TGCAGTGCTAGAGCTGGGACAGGGAAGGCGACCTACGAGCAGTACTTC; size: NA; J: TRBJ2-7; length: 16; V: TRBV20-1; D: TRBD1
CDR3: CSARDRIPYGYTF; DNA: TGCAGTGCAAGGGACAGAATACCCTATGGCTACACCTTC; size: few; J: TRBJ1-2; length: 13; V: TRBV20-1; D: TRBD1